This T cell receptor (beta chain) was captured in a study of T-cell memory formation after mild COVID-19. TCRdb reprocessed the 5' RACE reads via MiXCR and lists one record per CDR3 protein. Here the sample spans 350,000 to 450,000 distinct CDR3 sequences, 20% being singletons. This clonotype has more than one count but fewer than ten. V was trimmed by 0 bases and J by 8 bases, leaving 10 bases between them. Germline V gives CDR1 SEHNR, CDR2 FQNEAQ (reference sequence). The CDR3 has 13 residues. The sequenced sample was PBMCs or a T cell subset sorted from them (not recorded which). The chain has TRBV7-9 and TRBJ1-1; a weak D match, TRBD1 (5 bases). The receptor was derived from an adult woman who had mild COVID-19 (a few samples of this study predate the infection). Cell type and time point are not known. The CDR3 DNA reads as TGTGCCAGCAGCTTAGCGATGGCAGGGGAAGCTTTCTTT. Residues: CASSLAMAGEAFF.